Sequencing of this T cell receptor beta chain was carried out in a study of shared clonotypes between healthy human individuals. The CDR3 contains 18 residues. V dropped 0 bases and J dropped 5; count of bases not matched to a gene: 12. Germline V gives CDR1 SGHTA, CDR2 FQGTGA. A word on this clone: Antigen specificity is unknown.

Template for every sorted-subset replicate PCR totaled about 200 ng DNA, 25,000 to 35,000 T cell genomes. Only in-frame clones appear in the TCRdb table, and some are missing; sequencing was by immunoSEQ multiplex PCR. The sample has some 1 million clones, about 76% seen once. Subsets obtained from CD4+ cells comprised CD45RA+ naive and CD45RA-negative memory cells. General study results and limits: Only blood underwent sampling, and tissue repertoires likely differ.

Sequences were obtained from memory CD4+ T cells sorted from blood. Subset specified: CD45RA-negative fraction. V and J are TRBV7-3 and TRBJ2-2; 7 bases align to TRBD2. The clonotype originates from a man between 18 and 35 years old in good health. This CDR3 is CASSLTVIGASGTGELFF. The CDR3 DNA reads as TGTGCCAGCAGCTTAACGGTTATCGGGGCTAGCGGAACCGGGGAGCTGTTTTTT.